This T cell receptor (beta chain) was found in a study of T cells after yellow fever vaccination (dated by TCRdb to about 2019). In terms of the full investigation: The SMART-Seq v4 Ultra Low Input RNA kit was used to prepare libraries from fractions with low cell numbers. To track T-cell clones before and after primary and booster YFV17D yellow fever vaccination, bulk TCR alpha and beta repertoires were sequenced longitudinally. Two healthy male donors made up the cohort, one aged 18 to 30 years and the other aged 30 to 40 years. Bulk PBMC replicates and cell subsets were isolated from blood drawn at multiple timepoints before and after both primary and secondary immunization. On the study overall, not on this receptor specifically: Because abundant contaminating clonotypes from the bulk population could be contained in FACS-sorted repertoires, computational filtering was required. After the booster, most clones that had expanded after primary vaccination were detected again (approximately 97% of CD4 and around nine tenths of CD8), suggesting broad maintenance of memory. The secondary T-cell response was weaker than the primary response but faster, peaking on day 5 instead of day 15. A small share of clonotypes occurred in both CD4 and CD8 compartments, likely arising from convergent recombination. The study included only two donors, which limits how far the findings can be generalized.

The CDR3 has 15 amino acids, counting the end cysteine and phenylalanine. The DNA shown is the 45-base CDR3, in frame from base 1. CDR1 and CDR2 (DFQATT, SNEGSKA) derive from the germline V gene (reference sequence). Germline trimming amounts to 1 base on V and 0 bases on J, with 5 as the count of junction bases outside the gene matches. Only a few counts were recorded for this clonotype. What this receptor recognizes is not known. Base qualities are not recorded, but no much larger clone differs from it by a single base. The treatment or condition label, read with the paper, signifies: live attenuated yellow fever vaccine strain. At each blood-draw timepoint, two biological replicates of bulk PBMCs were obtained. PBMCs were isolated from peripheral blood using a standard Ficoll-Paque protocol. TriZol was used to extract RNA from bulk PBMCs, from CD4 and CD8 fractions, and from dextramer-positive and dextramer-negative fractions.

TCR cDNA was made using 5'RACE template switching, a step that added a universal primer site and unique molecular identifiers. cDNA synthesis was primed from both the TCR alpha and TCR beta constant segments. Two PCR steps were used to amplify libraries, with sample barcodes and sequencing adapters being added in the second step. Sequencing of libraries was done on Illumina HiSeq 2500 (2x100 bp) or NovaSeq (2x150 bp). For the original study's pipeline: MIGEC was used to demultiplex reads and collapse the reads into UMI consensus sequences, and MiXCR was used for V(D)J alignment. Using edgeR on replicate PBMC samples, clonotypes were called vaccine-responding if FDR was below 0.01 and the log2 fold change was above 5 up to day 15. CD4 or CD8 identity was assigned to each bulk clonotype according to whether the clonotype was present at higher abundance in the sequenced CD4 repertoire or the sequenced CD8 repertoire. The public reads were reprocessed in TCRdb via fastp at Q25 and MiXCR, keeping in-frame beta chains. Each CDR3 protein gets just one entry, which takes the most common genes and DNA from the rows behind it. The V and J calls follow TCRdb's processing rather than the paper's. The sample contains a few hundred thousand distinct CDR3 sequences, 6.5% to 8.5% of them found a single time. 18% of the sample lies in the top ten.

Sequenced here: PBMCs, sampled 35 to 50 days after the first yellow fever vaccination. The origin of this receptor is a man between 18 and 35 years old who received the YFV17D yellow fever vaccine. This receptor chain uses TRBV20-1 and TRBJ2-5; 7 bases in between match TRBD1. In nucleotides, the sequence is TGCAGTGCTAGAGCGGCTGACAGGGACCAAGAGACCCAGTACTTC. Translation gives CSARAADRDQETQYF.